These T cell receptor beta chains were read from a single sample in a study of breast tumors, draining lymph nodes, adjacent tissues. TCRdb passed the multiplex PCR reads through MiXCR, listing each CDR3 protein once. The repertoire holds about 200,000 distinct CDR3 sequences, with approximately 31% as singletons. Sequencing was done on a sample of axillary lymph node tissue. These receptors were taken from a female donor with breast cancer. Some clones in this sample may be carry-over from other donors' samples. Both conserved end residues are part of each CDR3. A D gene is named only where the DNA matches it firmly. The listing skips clone size in some rows; elsewhere it reads once, few, many or a size class.

D gene	J gene	clone size	V gene	CDR3 DNA	CDR3 protein
NA	TRBJ2-1	many	TRBV20-1	TGCAGTGCTAGAGAGCCTCCCGTAGGCAATGAGCAGTTCTTC	CSAREPPVGNEQFF
TRBD1	TRBJ1-5	many	TRBV5-1	TGCGCCAGCAGCCCCGGACAGGGTGCCAATCAGCCCCAGCATTTT	CASSPGQGANQPQHF
NA	TRBJ1-5	many	TRBV4-3	TGCGCCAGCAGCCAAGACATTAATCAGCCCCAGCATTTT	CASSQDINQPQHF
NA	TRBJ1-5	many	TRBV7-9	TGTGCCAGCAGCCCTGGGGGGCTCAGCAATCAGCCCCAGCATTTT	CASSPGGLSNQPQHF
NA	TRBJ2-3	many	TRBV11-2	TGTGCCAGCAGCTTAGGGGTAGCGGCAAGCACAGATACGCAGTATTTT	CASSLGVAASTDTQYF
NA	TRBJ2-1	many	TRBV20-1	TGCAGTGCTAGGGGGAGGAGCTCCTACAATGAGCAGTTCTTC	CSARGRSSYNEQFF
NA	TRBJ1-5	NA	TRBV11-2	TGTGCCAGCAGCCAAGGGACATCTTATAGCAATCGGCCCCAGCATTTT	CASSQGTSYSNRPQHF
NA	TRBJ1-5	many	TRBV2	TGTGCCAGCAGTGAAGGGGTGGGGCAGCCCCAGCATTTT	CASSEGVGQPQHF
NA	TRBJ2-1	many	TRBV14	TGTGCCAGCAGCCCCTGGCCCGGCAATGAGCAGTTCTTC	CASSPWPGNEQFF
NA	TRBJ2-7	many	TRBV28	TGTGCCAGCAGTACCCGGCGAAATACCTACGAGCAGTACTTC	CASSTRRNTYEQYF
TRBD2	TRBJ2-1	many	TRBV7-9	TGTGCCAGCAGCTTATCAGCGGGACGGCATGAGCAGTTCTTC	CASSLSAGRHEQFF
NA	TRBJ2-3	many	TRBV5-6	TGTGCCAGCAGCCGGTCGGGGGGCACGCAGTATTTT	CASSRSGGTQYF
NA	TRBJ1-6	many	TRBV7-8	TGTGCCAGCAGCTTAGAAGCTGCGAGCTCCTATAATTCACCCCTCCACTTT	CASSLEAASSYNSPLHF
NA	TRBJ2-1	many	TRBV4-2	TGTGCCAGCAGCCAAGGAAGAGAGCGGGTTCTCTACAATGAGCAGTTCTTC	CASSQGRERVLYNEQFF
TRBD2	TRBJ2-7	many	TRBV20-1	TGCAGTGCTAGAGAGCCTAGCGGGAGGAGACACGAGCAGTACTTC	CSAREPSGRRHEQYF
NA	TRBJ2-7	many	TRBV6-6	TGTGCCAGCAGTCTCGGGGCCCGCTCCTACGAGCAGTACTTC	CASSLGARSYEQYF
TRBD1	TRBJ2-7	NA	TRBV20-1	TGCAGTGCTAGGCCGGGACAGGCCGACTCCGAGCAGTACTTC	CSARPGQADSEQYF
TRBD2	TRBJ2-5	many	TRBV7-9	TGTGCCAGCAGCCCAGGAGGACAGACTAGCGGAGAGACCCAGTACTTC	CASSPGGQTSGETQYF
NA	TRBJ1-5	many	TRBV7-8	TGTGCCAGCAGCCTCCAATCAGGGACGGGGGCGCGGCAGCCCCAGCATTTT	CASSLQSGTGARQPQHF
TRBD1	TRBJ2-1	NA	TRBV5-1	TGCGCCAGCCGGGACAGCTACAATGAGCAGTTCTTC	CASRDSYNEQFF
TRBD2	TRBJ2-3	many	TRBV5-6	TGTGCCAGCAGCCCGCCTGGGACTAGCTACACAGATACGCAGTATTTT	CASSPPGTSYTDTQYF
NA	TRBJ1-2	many	TRBV3-1	TGTGCCAGCAGCCAAGATTTTAGGGGATTCGGCTACACCTTC	CASSQDFRGFGYTF
NA	TRBJ2-6	many	TRBV2	TGTGCCAGCAGTGAACGGGTCACAAAGCTAGTTTTTTCTGGGGCCAACGTCCTGACTTTC	CASSERVTKLVFSGANVLTF
TRBD1	TRBJ1-6	NA	TRBV5-1	TGCGCCAGCAGCCTCGGGACAGGGGAACCCTCACCCCTCCACTTT	CASSLGTGEPSPLHF
NA	TRBJ2-7	few	TRBV28	TGTGCCAGCAGTTTATGGTACGAGCAGTACTTC	CASSLWYEQYF
TRBD2	TRBJ2-3	few	TRBV5-8	TGTGCCAGCAGCTCGGGACTAGCGGGGAATACGCAGTATTTT	CASSSGLAGNTQYF
TRBD1	TRBJ2-1	many	TRBV4-3	TGCGCCAGCAGCCCCGGGACAGGGAGGGATGAGCAGTTCTTC	CASSPGTGRDEQFF
TRBD2	TRBJ2-7	NA	TRBV12-3/TRBV12-4	TGTGCCAGCAGGTTCGCGGGAGAAGCTTTCGAGCAGTACTTC	CASRFAGEAFEQYF
TRBD2	TRBJ2-7	NA	TRBV11-3	TGTGCCAGCAGCTTAGCAGCGGGAGGTGGGTACGAGCAGTACTTC	CASSLAAGGGYEQYF
TRBD1	TRBJ2-5	many	TRBV5-8	TGTGCCAGCAGCTACAGGGGGCAAGAGACCCAGTACTTC	CASSYRGQETQYF
NA	TRBJ1-5	many	TRBV19	TGTGCCAGTAGTATCGGGTGGGGGCCCCAGCATTTT	CASSIGWGPQHF
NA	TRBJ2-3	many	TRBV18	TGTGCCAGCTCACCCCCTTTGGATACGCAGTATTTT	CASSPPLDTQYF
TRBD2	TRBJ2-4	NA	TRBV24-1	TGTGCCACCAGCGCGGGGGGTAGGGCTGACACCCCTTCTATAGCCAAAAACATTCAGTACTTC	CATSAGGRADTPSIAKNIQYF
NA	TRBJ2-6	many	TRBV11-3	TGTGCCAGCAGCCTCGCCGTGGGGTCTGAGGCCAACGTCCTGACTTTC	CASSLAVGSEANVLTF
NA	TRBJ1-2	many	TRBV11-2	TGTGCCAGCAGCTTAGCCCACAGGGTGACGAACTATGGCTACACCTTC	CASSLAHRVTNYGYTF
TRBD1	TRBJ1-2	many	TRBV6-5	TGTGCCAGCAGTTCAGGACAGGGGTACTCTAACTATGGCTACACCTTC	CASSSGQGYSNYGYTF
NA	TRBJ1-6	NA	TRBV29-1	TGCAGCGTTGAAGAGGGGGGAGATTCCCACCTCCACTTT	CSVEEGGDSHLHF
TRBD2	TRBJ2-5	few	TRBV2	TGTGCCAGCAGTGTAACCATAGCGGGGGTTGAGACCCAGTACTTC	CASSVTIAGVETQYF
NA	TRBJ1-2	many	TRBV19	TGTGCCAGTAGTATGAAGGCAGGGCCCGCCGTCAACTATGGCTACACCTTC	CASSMKAGPAVNYGYTF
NA	TRBJ1-5	many	TRBV20-1	TGCAGTGCTAGAATGGGGGTAAGCAATCAGCCCCAGCATTTT	CSARMGVSNQPQHF
NA	TRBJ2-5	many	TRBV2	TGTGCCAGCACCTTTTTAAAGAGAGAGACCCAGTACTTC	CASTFLKRETQYF
NA	TRBJ2-2	many	TRBV19	TGTGCCAGTAGTATCTGGGGAACCGGGGAGCTGTTTTTT	CASSIWGTGELFF
TRBD1	TRBJ2-1	many	TRBV6-5	TGTGCCAGCAGTGGGGACAGGGGTGGGTACAATGAGCAGTTCTTC	CASSGDRGGYNEQFF
NA	TRBJ1-6	NA	TRBV12-3/TRBV12-4	TGTGCCAGCAGTTCCTCGAATTCACCCCTCCACTTT	CASSSSNSPLHF
TRBD1	TRBJ2-7	many	TRBV5-6	TGTGCCAGCAGATCGACGACAGGGGGCTACGAGCAGTACTTC	CASRSTTGGYEQYF
TRBD1	TRBJ1-1	NA	TRBV15	TGTGCCACCAGCAGGGGGACAGGGGTCGGGATGAACACTGAAGCTTTCTTT	CATSRGTGVGMNTEAFF
NA	TRBJ2-6	NA	TRBV7-2	TGTGCCAGCAGCGTGGACGGGATCACTGAAGCTTTC	CASSVDGITEAF
NA	TRBJ1-4	few	TRBV9	TGTGCCAGCAGCGCCAAGACAAGCGGCCCTGACCACGAAAAACTGTTTTTT	CASSAKTSGPDHEKLFF
TRBD1	TRBJ1-2	many	TRBV14	TGTGCCAGCAGCCAGGCCGGGACAGGGCCTGGTGGCTACACCTTC	CASSQAGTGPGGYTF
NA	TRBJ1-5	NA	TRBV5-1	TGCGCCAGCAGCATCGGGCCCAATCAGCCCCAGCATTTT	CASSIGPNQPQHF
NA	TRBJ2-1	few	TRBV6-1	TGTGCCAGCAGTTCACCGGGCCTGGGGTCCTATGAGCAGTTCTTC	CASSSPGLGSYEQFF
NA	TRBJ2-2	many	TRBV6-6	TGTGCCAGCAGTGCACGCCGGGATTACAAGAACACCGGGGAGCTGTTTTTT	CASSARRDYKNTGELFF
TRBD1	TRBJ2-3	NA	TRBV5-1	TGCGCCAGCAGCTTGTCGGGCAGGGGGTCTTTGGATACGCAGTATTTT	CASSLSGRGSLDTQYF
NA	TRBJ2-1	NA	TRBV4-1	TGCGCCAGCACCCAAGGTTTAGACACCTACAATGAGCAGTTCTTC	CASTQGLDTYNEQFF
NA	TRBJ2-5	NA	TRBV7-2	TGTGCCAGCAGCCCCAGGACTGCGAGGGGGGAGACCCAGTACTTC	CASSPRTARGETQYF
TRBD2	TRBJ2-2	many	TRBV6-5	TGTGCCAGCAGCAGCGGGGCGAACACCGGGGAGCTGTTTTTT	CASSSGANTGELFF
NA	TRBJ2-2	many	TRBV6-2/TRBV6-3	TGTGCCAGCACATCCAGGACCGGGGAGCTGTTTTTT	CASTSRTGELFF